This T cell receptor (beta chain) came from a study of T cell repertoires in cytomegalovirus infection (dated by TCRdb to about 2019). About the investigation overall: Donor HLA type was relevant to the analysis, as public TCR beta signatures indicated carriage of CMV infection together with the matching HLA type. The study at large found these results: The ex vivo response was dominated by HLA-C-restricted CMV-specific TCR beta clonotypes, which also provided the single most frequent clonotype in two of eight donors. In both this cohort and an independent cohort of approximately 350 donors, the cumulative frequency of public TCR beta family members distinguished carriers of CMV infection plus the relevant HLA type.

Note on this clonotype: This receptor's antigen is unknown. No qualities accompany the bases; no much larger clone lies one base away.

V and J lose 0 bases and 0 bases, and a span of 6 bases separates them. The CDR3 runs 15 residues from the cysteine to the phenylalanine. The retained sequence is limited to the CDR3, 45 bases, with the frame set at the first base. The germline V gene supplies CDR1 SGDLS and CDR2 YYNGEE. Instrument on record: Illumina HiSeq 1500. In-frame beta chains were kept once TCRdb had trimmed the public reads at Q25 with fastp and called clones with MiXCR. Rows with a matching CDR3 protein are joined into one entry that keeps the most common DNA and genes. The table for this sample lists about 440,000 distinct CDR3 sequences; about 33% of them were counted only once. 12% to 15% of the sample is held by the ten biggest clonotypes.

The sequence links TRBV9 to TRBJ2-2; confidence is insufficient to name the D gene. Sequenced input: PBMCs. The TCR comes from a human donor in good health (CMV status not recorded). Some clones in this sample may be carry-over from other donors' samples. The CDR3 amino acid sequence is: CASSVEAPNTGELFF. The DNA sequence is as follows: TGTGCCAGCAGCGTAGAGGCTCCGAACACCGGGGAGCTGTTTTTT.